This TCR beta chain was obtained from a study of response to subunit inactivated influenza vaccine. Points from the study as a whole: After each seasonal influenza vaccination, few new T cells are recruited, the authors suggested.

As regards this clonotype: The antigen is undetermined.

TCRdb passed the RT-PCR reads through MiXCR, listing each CDR3 protein once. The data contain under 750,000 distinct CDR3 sequences, about an eighth of them singletons. CDR3 size: 15 residues. Per the germline V gene, CDR1 is MNHNS and CDR2 is SASEGT. Trimming removed 5 bases at V and 5 bases at J, with 19 bases between. The sequence came from a man aged 45-65 years who received an inactivated influenza vaccine. This chain joins TRBV6-1 and TRBJ2-7; no firm D call. The sequenced sample was PBMCs from blood, obtained on the day of vaccination. Written as DNA, the CDR3 is TGTGCCAGCAGTATAGCCCGACTCGCGGCCAACGAGCAGTACTTC. Translation: CASSIARLAANEQYF.